Listed below are T cell receptor beta chains from one sample, sequenced in a study of blood T cells in healthy people across ages. TCRdb re-called the 5' RACE reads through MiXCR, storing one row per CDR3 protein. The sample shows about 640,000 distinct CDR3 sequences, 58% of them seen only once. Sequenced material: blood. These TCRs come from a man aged 55 to 70 in good health. CDR3s include the opening cysteine and the closing phenylalanine or tryptophan. The D gene is left open where the match is weak. A clone size is listed for some rows: how often the clone was seen (once, few, many), or a class if it is expanded.

d_call: TRBD2; j_call: TRBJ2-5; clone_size: .; v_call: TRBV11-2; cdr3_aa: CASSTTSGGAHETQYF; cdr3_nt: TGTGCCAGCAGCACGACTAGCGGGGGGGCACACGAGACCCAGTACTTC
d_call: .; j_call: TRBJ1-5; clone_size: .; v_call: TRBV10-2; cdr3_aa: CASSQAHSNQPQHF; cdr3_nt: TGCGCCAGCAGCCAGGCCCATAGCAATCAGCCCCAGCATTTT
d_call: .; j_call: TRBJ2-3; clone_size: .; v_call: TRBV5-1; cdr3_aa: CASSGIAADTQYF; cdr3_nt: TGCGCCAGCAGCGGGATAGCGGCAGATACGCAGTATTTT
d_call: TRBD2; j_call: TRBJ2-7; clone_size: .; v_call: TRBV20-1; cdr3_aa: CSATLGLAGGPEIQYF; cdr3_nt: TGCAGTGCAACCCTGGGACTAGCGGGAGGGCCAGAGATCCAGTACTTC
d_call: .; j_call: TRBJ1-2; clone_size: few; v_call: TRBV29-1; cdr3_aa: CSVELRGTYGYTF; cdr3_nt: TGCAGCGTTGAATTACGAGGGACCTATGGCTACACCTTC
d_call: .; j_call: TRBJ1-6; clone_size: .; v_call: TRBV5-1; cdr3_aa: CASSVGSDSPLHF; cdr3_nt: TGCGCCAGCAGCGTCGGGTCCGATTCACCCCTCCACTTT
d_call: .; j_call: TRBJ2-7; clone_size: .; v_call: TRBV7-2; cdr3_aa: CASSLTASYEQYF; cdr3_nt: TGTGCCAGCAGCTTAACCGCCTCCTACGAGCAGTACTTC
d_call: TRBD1; j_call: TRBJ1-2; clone_size: .; v_call: TRBV7-2; cdr3_aa: CASSLAPGQTYGYTF; cdr3_nt: TGTGCCAGCAGCTTAGCCCCGGGACAGACATATGGCTACACCTTC
d_call: TRBD1; j_call: TRBJ1-6; clone_size: .; v_call: TRBV5-1; cdr3_aa: CASSQGTGLGGNSPLHF; cdr3_nt: TGCGCCAGCAGCCAAGGGACAGGACTGGGCGGGAATTCACCCCTCCACTTT
d_call: .; j_call: TRBJ1-1; clone_size: once; v_call: TRBV2; cdr3_aa: CASSPGPAAEAFF; cdr3_nt: TGTGCCAGCAGCCCCGGGCCAGCCGCTGAAGCTTTCTTT
d_call: .; j_call: TRBJ1-6; clone_size: few; v_call: TRBV18; cdr3_aa: CASSPGPSNLPLHF; cdr3_nt: TGTGCCAGCTCACCTGGGCCGTCTAATTTACCCCTCCACTTT
d_call: .; j_call: TRBJ2-1; clone_size: .; v_call: TRBV6-1; cdr3_aa: CASGLRGGVYNEQFF; cdr3_nt: TGTGCTTCTGGATTGAGGGGGGGCGTCTACAATGAGCAGTTCTTC
d_call: TRBD1; j_call: TRBJ1-1; clone_size: .; v_call: TRBV5-8; cdr3_aa: CASSLADRGMSAFF; cdr3_nt: TGTGCCAGCAGCTTGGCCGACAGGGGAATGAGCGCTTTCTTT
d_call: .; j_call: TRBJ2-1; clone_size: .; v_call: TRBV4-1; cdr3_aa: CASSQGQFGSGEQFF; cdr3_nt: TGCGCCAGCAGCCAAGGACAGTTTGGGTCGGGCGAGCAGTTCTTC
d_call: .; j_call: TRBJ2-7; clone_size: many; v_call: TRBV20-1; cdr3_aa: CSAQQGYEQYF; cdr3_nt: TGCAGTGCTCAACAGGGTTACGAGCAGTACTTC
d_call: TRBD1; j_call: TRBJ2-1; clone_size: few; v_call: TRBV4-2; cdr3_aa: CASSRTGTGDNEQFF; cdr3_nt: TGTGCTAGCAGCCGCACCGGGACAGGGGATAATGAGCAGTTCTTC
d_call: .; j_call: TRBJ2-7; clone_size: few; v_call: TRBV11-2; cdr3_aa: CASSLESGLSYEQYF; cdr3_nt: TGTGCCAGCAGCTTAGAGTCAGGGTTATCCTACGAGCAGTACTTC
d_call: TRBD1; j_call: TRBJ2-7; clone_size: few; v_call: TRBV4-1; cdr3_aa: CASSQGDRGAYEQYF; cdr3_nt: TGCGCCAGCAGCCAAGGAGACAGGGGGGCTTACGAGCAGTACTTC
d_call: TRBD1; j_call: TRBJ1-2; clone_size: .; v_call: TRBV20-1; cdr3_aa: CSARVVPRTGVGGYTF; cdr3_nt: TGCAGTGCTAGGGTGGTTCCGAGGACAGGGGTGGGTGGCTACACCTTC
d_call: TRBD1; j_call: TRBJ1-5; clone_size: .; v_call: TRBV2; cdr3_aa: CASSAGQGMVQPQHF; cdr3_nt: TGTGCCAGCAGTGCGGGACAGGGTATGGTTCAGCCCCAGCATTTT
d_call: .; j_call: TRBJ2-2; clone_size: .; v_call: TRBV20-1; cdr3_aa: CSARDRRAGDRRGELFF; cdr3_nt: TGCAGTGCTAGAGATCGAAGGGCAGGAGACAGGAGGGGGGAGCTGTTTTTT
d_call: .; j_call: TRBJ2-2; clone_size: .; v_call: TRBV3-1; cdr3_aa: CASSQDFGGAHTGELFF; cdr3_nt: TGTGCCAGCAGCCAAGATTTCGGCGGGGCGCACACCGGGGAGCTGTTTTTT
d_call: .; j_call: TRBJ1-1; clone_size: many; v_call: TRBV11-3; cdr3_aa: CASSVHGNTEAFF; cdr3_nt: TGTGCCAGCAGCGTACACGGGAACACTGAAGCTTTCTTT